Listed here is a single T cell receptor beta chain. Residents of 20 to 25 US areas, aged about 18 to 95 years, made up the participants. This specimen comes from a study of blood T cell repertoires in COVID-19. Study details: The United States, Italy and Spain provided the acute and convalescent COVID-19 samples.

Original data processing: Reference gene primer amplification gave estimated nucleated cell counts. Data came from immunoSEQ multiplex PCR; TCRdb stores just in-frame clones and leaves some out. Clone size and V and J calls were adopted from that table, with D and trimming inferred from the DNA. The table records some 140,000 clones, around 83% of them present only once. V gave up 3 bases and J gave up 7 bases; unmatched junction bases: 8. The CDR3 length is 14 residues. Germline lookup yields CDR1 LNHNV and CDR2 YYDKDF (reference sequence). The chain uses TRBV15 and TRBJ1-2; 7 positions match TRBD1. Sequencing was done on a sample of PBMCs or T cells enriched from blood (not recorded which). The receptor's source is a man aged 25 to 45 who had recovered from COVID-19. In DNA form, the CDR3 reads TGTGCCACCAGCAGTCTACAGGGGTTAGGTGGCTACACCTTC. Translated: CATSSLQGLGGYTF.